This T cell receptor (beta chain) was captured by sequencing in a study of cytomegalovirus exposure and HLA in healthy donors (dated by TCRdb to 2015 to 2018). At the level of the whole study: According to a later analysis, the 120 validation repertoires were produced on the same platform as the roughly 720 repertoires of the first cohort. The study was designed to test whether signatures of past pathogen exposure could be identified by cataloging public T cell receptors. A separate validation cohort of approximately 130 different subjects was used in addition to the roughly 670-subject first cohort. To predict cytomegalovirus infection status, the study combined high-throughput TCR immunosequencing, statistical association of individual TCRs with disease status, and machine learning. Study-level results and caveats: A later analysis found that TCRs clustered in the first cohort also tended to co-occur in the roughly 110 validation repertoires, with approximately 94% of cluster scores above 0. Most TCR sequences were observed very rarely across donors, whereas some public TCRs were present in many individuals. In vitro tests confirmed that a few of the cytomegalovirus-associated TCR beta chains recognize cytomegalovirus antigens. The study gave a list of about 170 TCR beta chains associated with cytomegalovirus. The validation cohort had no HLA typing available for a later analysis, so co-occurrence within that cohort was assessed over all 130 or so repertoires. The authors suggested that the approach could potentially be extended to other disease states and immunological phenotypes. The classifier was reported to diagnose cytomegalovirus status with high specificity and sensitivity in both the original cohort and the validation cohort.

The library came from the immunoSEQ multiplex PCR assay. On the study's bioinformatics: To diagnose cytomegalovirus status from the catalog of TCR beta chain sequences, a statistical classification framework was built. TCRdb provides this immuneACCESS table in a form limited to in-frame rearrangements. Some clones are lacking; in checked studies, under half of them reflect an unresolved V gene, and why the rest are absent is not known. The V and J calls and clone size are taken from that table; D and trimming were inferred from the DNA. The sample profile shows some 120,000 clones; roughly 90% of them were found once. The ten biggest clones cover 1.4% of the sample. The donors were included in the validation cohort of 90 to 150 subjects, a group kept apart from the approximately 670-subject first cohort. The CDR3 runs 15 amino acids, cysteine and phenylalanine included. Only the CDR3 DNA stays, 45 bases, in frame from base 1. V is cut by 0 bases and J by 0 bases, and the space between the germline ends is 7 bases. The germline V gene provides CDR1 SGHDT and CDR2 YYEEEE.

Concerning this clone: Its antigen has not been determined. Qualities for individual bases were not recorded, and no much larger clone is one base off.

This sequence uses TRBV5-6 and TRBJ2-4, and perhaps TRBD1 as D gene, on 6 matching bases. This receptor was obtained from a man aged 30-40 years in good health and CMV-seronegative. The sequencing sample was made of PBMCs. CDR3 protein: CASSLGQVAKNIQYF. In nucleotides, the sequence is TGTGCCAGCAGCTTGGGACAGGTAGCCAAAAACATTCAGTACTTC.